In its sample, the clone carrying this T cell receptor (beta chain) was seen a few times. This record comes from a study of early T cells in non-severe SARS-CoV-2 infection. V shed 0 bases and J shed 0 bases, with 14 bases lying between them. Germline loops: CDR1 SGHDT, CDR2 YYEEEE. This CDR3 spans 17 amino acids. From the 5' RACE reads, TCRdb called clonotypes with MiXCR, one entry per CDR3 protein. Counted here are about 59,000 distinct CDR3 sequences, approximately 10% occurring once; the ten biggest clones make up 1.7%. The chain carries TRBV5-6 and TRBJ2-3; D may be TRBD2 (5 bases). What was sequenced was whole blood. The sequence derives from an adult who was a healthcare worker with PCR-confirmed SARS-CoV-2 infection or an uninfected control (not recorded which). CDR3: CASSLAGRASSTDTQYF. Written as DNA, the CDR3 is TGTGCCAGCAGCTTGGCCGGGCGGGCTTCTAGCACAGATACGCAGTATTTT.